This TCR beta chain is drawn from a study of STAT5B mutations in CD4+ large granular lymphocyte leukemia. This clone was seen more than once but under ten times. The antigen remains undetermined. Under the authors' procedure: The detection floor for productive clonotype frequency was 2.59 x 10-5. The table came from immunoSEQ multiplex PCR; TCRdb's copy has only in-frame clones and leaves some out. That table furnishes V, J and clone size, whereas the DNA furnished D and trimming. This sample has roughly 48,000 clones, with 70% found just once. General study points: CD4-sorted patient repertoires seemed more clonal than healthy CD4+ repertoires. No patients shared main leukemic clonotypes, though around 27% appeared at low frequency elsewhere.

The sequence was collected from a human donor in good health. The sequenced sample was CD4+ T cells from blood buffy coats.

The CDR3: CASSLATGQGRGGFF. Written as DNA, the CDR3 is TGCGCCAGCAGCTTGGCCACCGGACAGGGGCGAGGGGGGTTCTTC. V and J are TRBV5-1 and TRBJ2-1, with 9 nucleotides matching TRBD1. CDR1 and CDR2 from the germline V gene are SGHRS and YFSETQ. V dropped 0 bases and J dropped 15; count of bases not matched to a gene: 13. This CDR3 has 15 residues.